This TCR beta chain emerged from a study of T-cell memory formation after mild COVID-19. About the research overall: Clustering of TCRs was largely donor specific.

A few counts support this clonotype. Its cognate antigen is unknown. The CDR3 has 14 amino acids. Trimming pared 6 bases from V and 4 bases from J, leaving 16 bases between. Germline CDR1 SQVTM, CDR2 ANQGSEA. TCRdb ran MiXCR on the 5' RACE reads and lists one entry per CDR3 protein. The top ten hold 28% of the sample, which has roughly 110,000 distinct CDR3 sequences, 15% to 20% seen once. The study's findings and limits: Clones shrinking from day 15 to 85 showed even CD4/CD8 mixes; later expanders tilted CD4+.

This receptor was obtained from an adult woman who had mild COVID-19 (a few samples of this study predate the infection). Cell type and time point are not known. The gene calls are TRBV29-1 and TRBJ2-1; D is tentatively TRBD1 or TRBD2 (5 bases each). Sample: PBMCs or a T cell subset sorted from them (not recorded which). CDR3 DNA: TGCAGCGTACCGTTGGGGGTTACGTACAATGAGCAGTTCTTC. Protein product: CSVPLGVTYNEQFF.